These T cell receptor beta chains were read from a single sample in a study of shared T cell receptors in the human thymus. Clones were read by immunoSEQ multiplex PCR, and TCRdb kept only the in-frame ones, dropping some. The data show hundreds of thousands of clones, approximately 83% seen once. This sample was shared with a second study, whose subject was human thymus T cells.

Sequencing was done on a sample of thymocytes. These receptors were collected from a girl younger than two with a congenital heart defect. Both conserved end residues are trimmed from each CDR3.

TRBJ2-1,TRBV7-7,ASSLVPGGPNEQF
TRBJ1-6,TRBV5-5,ASSFEGVNSPLH
TRBJ1-1,TRBV27,ASSLTGNTEAF
TRBJ2-1,TRBV27,ASSLPGQGGNEQF
TRBJ2-6,TRBV5-1,ASTTDSGREVGANVLT
TRBJ1-1,TRBV6-5,ASSYSDRAGTEAF
TRBJ2-7,TRBV4-1,ASRRSGGQSYEQY
TRBJ1-2,TRBV9,ASSVSVHPQGYT
TRBJ1-5,TRBV6-1,ASSGRTGESNQPQH
TRBJ2-3,TRBV19,ASIPQGASTDTQY
TRBJ2-5,TRBV6-1,ASSEAGGAHQETQY
TRBJ1-2,TRBV9,ASSVGGGSHGYT
TRBJ1-1,TRBV20-1,SARASTEAF
TRBJ2-7,TRBV25-1,ASSELRGAVGEQY
TRBJ2-2,TRBV7-7,ASSTGNTGELF
TRBJ2-7,TRBV4-3,ASSQDFGGRGLYTTYEQY
TRBJ2-3,TRBV27,ASSSTPGTESTDTQY
TRBJ1-2,TRBV19,ASKSRTPWHGYT
TRBJ2-7,TRBV27,ASSPDLGGEQY
TRBJ1-4,TRBV5-1,ASSLTGGIRGTNEKLF
TRBJ2-7,TRBV10-1,ASSHNSGGDSYEQY
TRBJ2-5,TRBV6-1,ASSEGQGGMETQY
TRBJ2-1,TRBV2,ASSGPSGGATPRKNEQF
TRBJ1-5,TRBV19,ASSNRGTGRVQPQH
TRBJ1-2,TRBV6-5,ATTQGGDYGYT
TRBJ1-1,TRBV19,ASSPTGQGLVNTEAF
TRBJ2-1,TRBV27,ASTPAGGRGEQF
TRBJ1-2,TRBV19,ASRKQASNYGYT
TRBJ1-3,TRBV5-1,ASSGDRDRGNTIY
TRBJ1-3,TRBV5-4,ASTLQGASGNTIY
TRBJ1-1,TRBV19,ATIAGGDQGAF
TRBJ1-6,TRBV7-9,ASSINRGGNNSPLH
TRBJ1-5,TRBV19,ASREAGESNQPQH
TRBJ2-5,TRBV28,ATSSKGLAGRETQY
TRBJ1-4,TRBV6-1,ASSPQGATNEKLF
TRBJ1-2,TRBV4-1,ASSHPWPGGRGYT
TRBJ1-1,TRBV7-2,ASSLIKTGGEAF
TRBJ2-1,TRBV11-1,ASSPWGGAYNEQF
TRBJ1-6,TRBV5-5,ASSTATGFQGHQPLH
TRBJ1-3,TRBV10-3,ATRGSSGNTIY
TRBJ2-7,TRBV19,ASRKPSSYEQY
TRBJ2-5,TRBV4-2,ASSPKRVAGLSGQETQY
TRBJ2-1,TRBV14,ASSQERDRPGNEQF
TRBJ2-7,TRBV7-9,ASMKTTGSPLGDFYEQY
TRBJ2-7,TRBV4-3,ASSRLKNLCCEQY
TRBJ1-2,TRBV11-2,ASSALGAGGGGYT
TRBJ2-2,TRBV5-5,ASSLVREGGGGELF
TRBJ1-5,TRBV7-8,ASSLARGRPNYSNQPQH
TRBJ2-1,TRBV4-3,ASSQGTSWADLNEQF
TRBJ2-2,TRBV9,ASSPGRGPNTGELF
TRBJ1-2,TRBV6-4,ASSDSPGAVHGYT
TRBJ2-2,TRBV5-1,ASSSATGTSGGANTGELF
TRBJ2-7,TRBV6-1,ASMRDRDYEQY